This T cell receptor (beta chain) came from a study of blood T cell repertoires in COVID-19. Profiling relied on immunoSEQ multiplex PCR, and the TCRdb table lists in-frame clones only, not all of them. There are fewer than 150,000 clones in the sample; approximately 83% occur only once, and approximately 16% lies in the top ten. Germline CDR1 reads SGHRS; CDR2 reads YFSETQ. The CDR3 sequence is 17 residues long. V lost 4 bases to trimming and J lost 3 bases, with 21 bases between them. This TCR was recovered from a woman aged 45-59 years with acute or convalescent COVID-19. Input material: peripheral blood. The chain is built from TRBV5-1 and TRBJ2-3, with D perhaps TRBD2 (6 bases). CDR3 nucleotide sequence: TGCGCCAGCAGCCTTCCGGTGGTAGCGGCCGGAACAGATACGCAGTATTTT. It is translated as CASSLPVVAAGTDTQYF.